This TCR beta chain was recorded in a study of shared clonotypes between healthy human individuals. Looking at the study overall: Per donor, three plates held CD4 naive cells, three held CD4 memory, two held CD8 naive and one held CD8 memory.

Trimming took 3 bases from V and 3 from J, leaving 10 bases between them. The CDR3 runs 13 residues. Per the germline V gene, CDR1 is SQVTM and CDR2 is ANQGSEA. Researchers divided each subset's genomic DNA evenly across several immunoSEQ plates. The protocol was immunoSEQ multiplex PCR, while the TCRdb copy is restricted to in-frame clones and leaves out a portion. This sample has over a million clones, with approximately 96% found just once. Notes on this clone: Its antigen is as yet unknown.

Study-wide points: Some naive CD4 clonotypes, around 4.9%, turned up in common across a handful of donors. Clonotype sharing among donors was thought likely to change with sequencing depth.

The receptor was derived from a man aged 25-45 years in good health. Sequenced: naive CD4+ T cells sorted from blood. Subset reported: CD45RA+ positively selected. J is TRBJ2-3 and V is TRBV29-1; possible D gene TRBD2, 6 bases. CDR3 sequence: CSVDGRGTDTQYF. DNA for the CDR3: TGCAGCGTTGACGGGCGGGGTACAGATACGCAGTATTTT.